One sample yielded the 9 T cell receptor beta chains listed below, sequenced in a study of T cells after yellow fever vaccination. TCRdb fed the 5' RACE reads into MiXCR, producing one record per CDR3 protein. Counted here are some 350,000 distinct CDR3 sequences, 8.7% occurring once; the ten biggest clones make up 18%. The starting material was PBMCs, obtained on the day of the first yellow fever vaccination. Receptors originate from a young man who received the YFV17D yellow fever vaccine.

In this sample, this clonotype turned up many times. This CDR3 reads CASSYSDGNQPQHF. CDR3 DNA: TGTGCCAGCAGTTACTCAGATGGCAATCAGCCCCAGCATTTT. The gene calls are TRBV6-5 and TRBJ1-5, with unresolved D. CDR3 length equals 14 residues. Germline V lookup: CDR1 MNHEY, CDR2 SVGAGI. The V end lost 0 bases, the J end lost 2 bases, and 5 bases lay between the germline ends.

This clonotype was detected ten times or more. The CDR3 region has the DNA TGCGCCAGCAGCCAAGATACCGGGGCTGGTGGCTACACCTTC. Translated: CASSQDTGAGGYTF. The rearrangement joins TRBV4-3 to TRBJ1-2; tentative D call: TRBD1 (5 bases). Germline lookup yields CDR1 LGHNA and CDR2 YSLEER. The V end lost 0 bases, the J end lost 7 bases, and 12 bases lay between the germline ends. This CDR3 spans 14 amino acids.

This clonotype was counted only a few times. The V call is TRBV25-1, the J call TRBJ2-1; D may be TRBD1 or TRBD2 (6 bases each). The CDR3 has 16 amino acids. Germline lookup yields CDR1 MGHDK and CDR2 SYGVNS. Trimming left V 5 bases short and J 5 bases short, with 19 bases between. DNA for the CDR3: TGTGCCAGCAGTCCAATCCGGGGGCCGGAAAACAATGAGCAGTTCTTC. This sequence encodes CASSPIRGPENNEQFF.

This clonotype was found a few times. The V gene is TRBV20-1, the J gene TRBJ2-5; 9 nucleotides align to TRBD2. Germline loops: CDR1 DFQATT, CDR2 SNEGSKA (reference sequence). After removal of 0 bases from V and 3 bases from J, the junction contained 5 bases not matched to a gene. The CDR3 covers 15 residues. In DNA form, the CDR3 reads TGCAGTGCTAGAGATCTGGCTAGCGGGGAAGAGACCCAGTACTTC. Protein product: CSARDLASGEETQYF.

The CDR3 DNA reads as TGTGCCAGCAGCTTAGCGTCGGACTTTTCCTACAATGAGCAGTTCTTC. Translated, it gives CASSLASDFSYNEQFF. The gene calls are TRBV7-2 and TRBJ2-1; tentative D call: TRBD2 (5 bases). CDR3 size: 16 residues. Looked up from germline, CDR1 is SGHTA and CDR2 is FQGNSA. The ends were cut back, 0 bases at V and 1 base at J, with 10 bases in the middle.

V usage is TRBV19 and J usage is TRBJ2-7, with D perhaps being TRBD1 or TRBD2 (5 bases each). Deletions cut 9 bases from V and 5 bases from J, with 20 bases between. The germline CDR1 and CDR2 sequences are LNHDA and SQIVND (reference sequence). The CDR3 totals 14 residues. The DNA for the CDR3 is TGTGCCAGCAGACCCCGGGACGGAGTAAACGAGCAGTACTTC. Translated: CASRPRDGVNEQYF.

Ten or more counts support this clonotype. The chain is built from TRBV24-1 and TRBJ2-5; tentative D call: TRBD1 (6 bases). This CDR3 region has 14 residues. CDR1 KGHDR and CDR2 SFDVKD come from the germline V gene. Trimming removed 3 bases from V and 3 bases from J, with 10 bases in between. CDR3 loop: CATSDPRTEETQYF. The DNA of the CDR3 is TGTGCCACCAGTGATCCCCGGACAGAAGAGACCCAGTACTTC.

The chain recombines TRBV20-1 with TRBJ1-4, with TRBD1 matching over 7 bases. Germline CDR1 and CDR2: DFQATT and SNEGSKA (reference sequence). The CDR3 covers 15 residues. J gave up 8 bases and V 6 bases, and 15 bases lay outside the gene matches. The CDR3 coding sequence is TGCAGTGCCGGTGAAAGACAGGGCCTAAAAGAAAAACTGTTTTTT. Translation gives CSAGERQGLKEKLFF.

Here the CDR3 reads CASKGPGQSTDTQYF. The CDR3 bases are TGTGCCAGCAAAGGACCGGGACAGAGCACAGATACGCAGTATTTT. V gene TRBV5-4 combines with J gene TRBJ2-3, with 7 bases identical to TRBD1. The germline V gene has CDR1 SGHNT and CDR2 YYREEE (reference sequence). The CDR3 consists of 15 residues. The J segment lost 0 bases and the V segment lost 6 bases, leaving 7 bases of the junction unmatched.